This T cell receptor beta chain was identified during a study of cytomegalovirus exposure and HLA in healthy donors. Study outcomes and limitations: Immune exposure data for these donors was limited to CMV serostatus. According to a later analysis, most TCR beta chains associated with CMV appeared HLA-restricted.

The study ran its PCR with 60 Vbeta and 13 Jbeta primers. Assay: immunoSEQ multiplex PCR; the TCRdb copy retains only in-frame clones and omits some. The table shows approximately 160,000 clones, with roughly 76% occurring only once. CDR1 is SGHDT and CDR2 is YYEEEE in the germline V gene. CDR3 length equals 16 residues. V dropped 4 bases and J dropped 1 base, with 18 bases sitting between them. Details on this clone: What it binds is not known.

This receptor was identified in a human donor in good health. This rearrangement joins TRBV5-6 to TRBJ2-7, with D perhaps TRBD2 (7 bases). Sequencing was performed on PBMCs. The CDR3 DNA reads as TGTGCCAGCAGCGAGCCTGGGGGGGGCAGTTCCTACGAGCAGTACTTC. Translated: CASSEPGGGSSYEQYF.